Here is one T cell receptor (beta chain) with its context. The antigen is not known. Profiled with immunoSEQ multiplex PCR; TCRdb holds only in-frame clones, not every one. The sample lists approximately 120,000 clones, about four fifths occurring once. The data were obtained in a study of radiation and T cells in renal cell carcinoma. Study information: Nephrectomy followed 15 Gy stereotactic body radiation by 4 weeks. Broader study findings: From baseline, blood top tumor clonotypes peaked at 2 weeks post-radiation.

Described time point: baseline pretreatment blood. Documented treatment: 15 Gy SBRT to primary tumor, nephrectomy 4 weeks later. The material was blood, obtained from a patient whose treatment included radiotherapy and nephrectomy. This receptor was taken from a woman between 55 and 75 years old with renal cell carcinoma.

This CDR3 reads CASRRTGRSEGYTF. The CDR3 nucleotides read TGTGCCAGCAGGCGGACAGGGAGGTCGGAGGGCTACACCTTC. V usage is TRBV28 and J usage is TRBJ1-2; 8 bases match TRBD1. With V trimmed by 6 bases and J by 8 bases, 11 bases remained unmatched. CDR3 length equals 14 residues. Germline-derived CDR1 and CDR2 are MDHEN and SYDVKM.